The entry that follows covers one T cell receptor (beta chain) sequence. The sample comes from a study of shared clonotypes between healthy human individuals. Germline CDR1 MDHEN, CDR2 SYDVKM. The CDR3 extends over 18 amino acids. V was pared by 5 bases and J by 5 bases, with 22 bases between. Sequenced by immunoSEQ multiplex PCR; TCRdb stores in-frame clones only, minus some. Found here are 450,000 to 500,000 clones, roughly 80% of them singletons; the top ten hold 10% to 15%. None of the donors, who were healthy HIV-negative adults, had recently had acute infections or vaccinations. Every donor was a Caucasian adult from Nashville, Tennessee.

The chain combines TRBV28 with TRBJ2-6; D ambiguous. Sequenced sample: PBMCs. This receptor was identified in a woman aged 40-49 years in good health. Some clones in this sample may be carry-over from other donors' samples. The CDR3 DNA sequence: TGTGCCAGCAGTAACATTAGCTTGACACAAAGTCGGGCCAACGTCCTGACTTTC. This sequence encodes CASSNISLTQSRANVLTF. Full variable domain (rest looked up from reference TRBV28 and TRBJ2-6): DVKVTQSSRYLVKRTGEKVFLECVQDMDHENMFWYRQDPGLGLRLIYFSYDVKMKEKGDIPEGYSVSREKKERFSLILESASTNQTSMYLCASSNISLTQSRANVLTFGAGSRLTVL.